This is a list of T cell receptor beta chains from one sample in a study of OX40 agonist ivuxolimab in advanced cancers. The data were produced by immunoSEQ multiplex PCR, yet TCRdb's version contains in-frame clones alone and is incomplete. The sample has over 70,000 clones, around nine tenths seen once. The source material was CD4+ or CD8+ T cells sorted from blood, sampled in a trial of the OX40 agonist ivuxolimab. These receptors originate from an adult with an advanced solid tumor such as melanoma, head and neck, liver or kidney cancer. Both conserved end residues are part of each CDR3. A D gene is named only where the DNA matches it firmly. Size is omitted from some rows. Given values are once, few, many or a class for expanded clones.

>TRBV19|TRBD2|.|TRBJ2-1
CASSPSGLAGNWPWFNEQFF
TGTGCCAGTAGTCCCTCGGGACTAGCGGGGAACTGGCCCTGGTTTAATGAGCAGTTCTTC
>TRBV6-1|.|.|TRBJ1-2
CASSARGGSFYGYTF
TGTGCCAGCAGTGCCCGAGGGGGAAGTTTCTATGGCTACACCTTC
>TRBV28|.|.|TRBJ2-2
CASSGPSTGELFF
TGTGCCAGCAGCGGCCCTAGCACCGGGGAGCTGTTTTTT
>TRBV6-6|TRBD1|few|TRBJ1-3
CASSVSRGARGNTIYF
TGTGCCAGCAGTGTATCCAGGGGGGCCCGGGGAAACACCATATATTTT
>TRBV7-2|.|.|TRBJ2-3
CASSLVPRGVSTDTQYF
TGTGCCAGCAGCTTAGTCCCTCGCGGGGTTAGCACAGATACGCAGTATTTT
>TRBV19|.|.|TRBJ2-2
CASSMTVNTGELFF
TGTGCCAGTAGTATGACAGTTAACACCGGGGAGCTGTTTTTT
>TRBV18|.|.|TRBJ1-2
CASSPAVRNYGYTF
TGTGCCAGCTCACCTGCGGTACGTAACTATGGCTACACCTTC
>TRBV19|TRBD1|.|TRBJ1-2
CASTVTGLGGYTF
TGTGCCAGTACCGTGACAGGGTTAGGGGGCTACACCTTC
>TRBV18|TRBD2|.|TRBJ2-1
CASSPPGASGRARNEQFF
TGTGCCAGCTCACCACCCGGGGCTAGCGGGAGGGCCAGAAATGAGCAGTTCTTC
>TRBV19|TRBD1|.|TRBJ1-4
CASSTDRGRSSEKLFF
TGTGCCAGTAGTACTGACAGGGGGCGGAGTAGTGAAAAACTGTTTTTT
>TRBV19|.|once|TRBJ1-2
CASSPEGQNYGYTF
TGTGCCAGTAGTCCCGAAGGGCAGAACTATGGCTACACCTTC
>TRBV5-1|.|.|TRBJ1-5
CASSFQGRDQPQHF
TGCGCCAGCAGCTTCCAGGGGCGCGATCAGCCCCAGCATTTT
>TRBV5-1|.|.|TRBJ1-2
CASSSTSLNYGYTF
TGCGCCAGCAGCTCGACCAGCCTAAACTATGGCTACACCTTC
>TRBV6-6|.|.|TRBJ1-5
CASRGAGNQPQHF
TGTGCAAGTCGGGGGGCAGGCAATCAGCCCCAGCATTTT
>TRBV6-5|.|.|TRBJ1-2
CASSYSLQASWYGYTF
TGTGCCAGCAGTTACTCTTTGCAGGCCTCGTGGTATGGCTACACCTTC
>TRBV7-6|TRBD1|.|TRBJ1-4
CASSPLPLQGRLFF
TGTGCCAGCAGCCCCCTCCCTTTACAGGGGAGACTGTTTTTT
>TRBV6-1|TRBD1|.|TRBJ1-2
CASSEDRGRRSYTF
TGTGCCAGCAGTGAAGACAGGGGCCGCAGGAGCTACACCTTC
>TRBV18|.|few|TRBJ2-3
CASSRATSSTDTQYF
TGTGCCAGCTCACGTGCGACATCTAGCACAGATACGCAGTATTTT
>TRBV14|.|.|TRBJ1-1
CASSPTRFTEAFF
TGTGCCAGCAGTCCAACACGCTTCACTGAAGCTTTCTTT
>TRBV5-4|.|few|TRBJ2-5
CASSLGISSETQYF
TGTGCCAGCAGCTTGGGGATCTCATCGGAGACCCAGTACTTC
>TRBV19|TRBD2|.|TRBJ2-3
CASSIDGTSGRTDTQYF
TGTGCCAGTAGTATAGACGGGACTAGCGGGCGCACAGATACGCAGTATTTT
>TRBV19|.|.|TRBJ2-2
CASTIGRPTGELFF
TGTGCCAGTACTATAGGGAGGCCCACCGGGGAGCTGTTTTTT
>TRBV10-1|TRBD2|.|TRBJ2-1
CASSPLAGAGYNEQFF
TGCGCCAGCAGCCCACTAGCGGGAGCTGGTTACAATGAGCAGTTCTTC
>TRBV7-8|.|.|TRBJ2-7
CASRPDWNPYEQYF
TGTGCCAGCAGACCAGACTGGAACCCCTACGAGCAGTACTTC
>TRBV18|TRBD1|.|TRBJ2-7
CASSPLGTGVHEQYF
TGTGCCAGCTCACCATTGGGGACAGGGGTCCACGAGCAGTACTTC
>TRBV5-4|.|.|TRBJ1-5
CASSLGGQSDQPQHF
TGTGCCAGCAGCTTGGGGGGACAAAGCGATCAGCCCCAGCATTTT
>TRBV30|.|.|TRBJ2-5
CAWRPFGGWQETQYF
TGTGCCTGGAGACCCTTTGGGGGGTGGCAAGAGACCCAGTACTTC
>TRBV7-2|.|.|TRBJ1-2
CASSLAVSAGTYGYTF
TGTGCCAGCAGCTTAGCTGTGTCGGCAGGGACTTATGGCTACACCTTC
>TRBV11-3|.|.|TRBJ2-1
CASSLDGRGYNEQFF
TGTGCCAGCAGCTTAGATGGCAGGGGTTACAATGAGCAGTTCTTC
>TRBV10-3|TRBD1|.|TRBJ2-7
CAISDRDSGPSEQYF
TGTGCCATCAGTGATAGGGACAGCGGACCCAGCGAGCAGTACTTC
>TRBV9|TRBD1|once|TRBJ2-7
CASSPTGGTGVEQYF
TGTGCCAGCAGCCCCACAGGGGGGACAGGGGTCGAGCAGTACTTC
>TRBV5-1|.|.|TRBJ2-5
CASSSATGEGETQYF
TGCGCCAGCAGCTCCGCGACAGGGGAGGGCGAGACCCAGTACTTC
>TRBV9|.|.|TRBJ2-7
CASSANSDEQYF
TGTGCCAGCAGCGCCAACTCGGACGAGCAGTACTTC
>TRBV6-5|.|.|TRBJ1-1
CASSYLGRNTEAFF
TGTGCCAGCAGTTACTTGGGTAGGAACACTGAAGCTTTCTTT
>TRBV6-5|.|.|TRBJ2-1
CASSYGAHGVEQFF
TGTGCCAGCAGTTACGGGGCCCACGGAGTTGAGCAGTTCTTC
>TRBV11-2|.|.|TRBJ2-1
CASSLNGRGGDEQFF
TGTGCCAGCAGCTTAAACGGCAGGGGTGGCGATGAGCAGTTCTTC
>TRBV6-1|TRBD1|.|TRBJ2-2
CASRDRDANTGELFF
TGTGCCAGCAGAGACAGGGACGCGAACACCGGGGAGCTGTTTTTT
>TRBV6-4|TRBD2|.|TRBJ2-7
CASSVSGRDPYEQYF
TGTGCCAGCAGTGTTAGCGGGAGGGACCCCTACGAGCAGTACTTC
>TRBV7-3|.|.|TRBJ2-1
CASSLPPGLEQFF
TGTGCCAGCAGCCTCCCCCCCGGACTTGAGCAGTTCTTC
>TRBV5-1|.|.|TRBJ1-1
CASSLSPTQNTEAFF
TGCGCCAGCAGCTTGTCTCCGACACAGAACACTGAAGCTTTCTTT
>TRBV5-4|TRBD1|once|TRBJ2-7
CASSLGQGEGEQYF
TGTGCCAGCAGCTTAGGACAGGGTGAGGGCGAGCAGTACTTC